This note documents a single T cell receptor beta chain sequence. What it recognizes is unknown. This sample is drawn from a study of cytomegalovirus exposure and HLA in healthy donors. Study outcomes and limitations: Cytomegalovirus-associated status was assigned to approximately 160 TCR beta chains.

The study ran its PCR with 60 Vbeta and 13 Jbeta primers. This table comes from immunoSEQ multiplex PCR, and its TCRdb copy is limited to in-frame clones, with some not included. The sample shows around 200,000 clones, 70% to 85% of them seen only once. This CDR3 is 17 amino acids long. The germline V gene has CDR1 LNHDA and CDR2 SQIVND (reference sequence). Germline trimming cut 1 base from V and 1 base from J; bases unmatched to any gene: 10. The sample comprised PBMCs. V usage is TRBV19 and J usage is TRBJ2-7; 7 bases align to TRBD2. This TCR came from a woman aged 55-69 years in good health and CMV-seropositive. This CDR3 is CASSIGPGGIVSYEQYF. As DNA, the CDR3 is TGTGCCAGTAGTATAGGCCCGGGGGGAATAGTGTCCTACGAGCAGTACTTC.